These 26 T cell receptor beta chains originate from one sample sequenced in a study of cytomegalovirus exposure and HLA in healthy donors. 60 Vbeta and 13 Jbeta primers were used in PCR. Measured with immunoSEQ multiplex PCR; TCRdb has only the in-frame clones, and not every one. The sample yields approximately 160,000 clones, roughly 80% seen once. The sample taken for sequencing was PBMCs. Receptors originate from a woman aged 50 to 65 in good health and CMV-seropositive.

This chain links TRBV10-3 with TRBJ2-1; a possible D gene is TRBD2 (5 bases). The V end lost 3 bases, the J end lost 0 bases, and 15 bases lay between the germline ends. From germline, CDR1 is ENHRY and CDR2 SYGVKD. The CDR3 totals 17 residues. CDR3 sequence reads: CAISDNVKRSSYNEQFF. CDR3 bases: TGTGCCATCAGTGACAACGTTAAGCGGAGCTCCTACAATGAGCAGTTCTTC.

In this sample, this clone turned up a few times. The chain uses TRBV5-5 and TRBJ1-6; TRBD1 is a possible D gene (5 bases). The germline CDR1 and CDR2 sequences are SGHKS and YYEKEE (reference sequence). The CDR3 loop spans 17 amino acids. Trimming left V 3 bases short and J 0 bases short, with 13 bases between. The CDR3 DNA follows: TGTGCCAGCAGCTCGGGACTTCTGAGCTCCTATAATTCACCCCTCCACTTT. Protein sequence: CASSSGLLSSYNSPLHF.

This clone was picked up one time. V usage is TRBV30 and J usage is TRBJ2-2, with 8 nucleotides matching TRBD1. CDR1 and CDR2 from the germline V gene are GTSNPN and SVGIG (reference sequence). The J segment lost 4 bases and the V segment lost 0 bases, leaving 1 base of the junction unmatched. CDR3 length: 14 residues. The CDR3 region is CAWSVQGVTGELFF. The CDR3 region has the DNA TGTGCCTGGAGTGTACAGGGGGTCACCGGGGAGCTGTTTTTT.

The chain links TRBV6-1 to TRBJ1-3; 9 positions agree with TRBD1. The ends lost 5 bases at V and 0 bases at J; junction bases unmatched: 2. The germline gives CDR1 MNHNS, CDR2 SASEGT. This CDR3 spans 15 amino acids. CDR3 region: CASSRTGVSGNTIYF. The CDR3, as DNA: TGTGCCAGCAGTCGGACAGGGGTCTCTGGAAACACCATATATTTT.

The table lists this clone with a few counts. This CDR3 reads CAWSRDRGSTSPLHF. The CDR3 DNA reads as TGTGCCTGGAGTAGGGACAGGGGAAGTACTTCACCCCTCCACTTT. The chain uses TRBV30 and TRBJ1-6; 10 nucleotides match TRBD1. From germline, CDR1 is GTSNPN and CDR2 SVGIG (reference sequence). There are 15 residues in the CDR3. Trimming took 2 bases from V and 9 from J; bases not matched to a gene: 7.

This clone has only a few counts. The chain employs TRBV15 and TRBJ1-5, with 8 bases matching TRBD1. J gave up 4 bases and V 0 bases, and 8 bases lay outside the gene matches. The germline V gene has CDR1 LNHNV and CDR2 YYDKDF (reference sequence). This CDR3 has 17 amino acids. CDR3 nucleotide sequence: TGTGCCACCAGCAGAGATGCCACGGGACAGGTAAATCAGCCCCAGCATTTT. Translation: CATSRDATGQVNQPQHF.

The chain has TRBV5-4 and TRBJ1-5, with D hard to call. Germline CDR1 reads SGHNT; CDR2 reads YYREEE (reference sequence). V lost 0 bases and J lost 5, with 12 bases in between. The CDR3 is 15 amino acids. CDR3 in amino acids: CASSLGGGRDQPQHF. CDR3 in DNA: TGTGCCAGCAGCTTGGGGGGAGGGAGGGATCAGCCCCAGCATTTT.

Written as DNA, the CDR3 is TGTGCCAGCAGTGCCAGACAGGTCTTGGAGGGCTACACCTTC. It is translated as CASSARQVLEGYTF. The chain has TRBV6-1 and TRBJ1-2; weak D call: TRBD1 (6 bases). This CDR3 spans 14 amino acids. Germline V gene sequence: CDR1 MNHNS, CDR2 SASEGT. Trimming stripped 4 bases from V and 8 bases from J, with 17 bases between.

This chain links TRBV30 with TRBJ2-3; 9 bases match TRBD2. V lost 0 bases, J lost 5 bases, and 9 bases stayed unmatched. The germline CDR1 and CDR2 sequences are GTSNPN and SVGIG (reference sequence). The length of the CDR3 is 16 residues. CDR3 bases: TGTGCCTGGAGTGTACTGGGCGGGGGGGCCGGAGATACGCAGTATTTT. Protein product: CAWSVLGGGAGDTQYF.

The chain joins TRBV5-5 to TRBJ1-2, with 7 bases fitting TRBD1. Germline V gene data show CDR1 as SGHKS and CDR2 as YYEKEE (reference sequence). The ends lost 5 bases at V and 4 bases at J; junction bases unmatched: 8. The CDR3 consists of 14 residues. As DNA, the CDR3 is TGTGCCAGCAGGATTTCGACAGGGAGCTATGGCTACACCTTC. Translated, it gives CASRISTGSYGYTF.

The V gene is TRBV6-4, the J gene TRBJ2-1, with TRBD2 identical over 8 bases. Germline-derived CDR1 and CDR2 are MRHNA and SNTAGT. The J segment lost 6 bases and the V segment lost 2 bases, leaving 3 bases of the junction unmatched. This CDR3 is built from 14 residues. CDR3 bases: TGTGCCAGCAGTGACGACGGGGGGGTCAATGAGCAGTTCTTC. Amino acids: CASSDDGGVNEQFF.

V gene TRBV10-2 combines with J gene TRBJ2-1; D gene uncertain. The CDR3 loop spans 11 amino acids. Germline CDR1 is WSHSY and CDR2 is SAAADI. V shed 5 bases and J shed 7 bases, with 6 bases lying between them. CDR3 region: CASSPGNEQFF. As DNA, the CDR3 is TGCGCCAGCAGTCCGGGTAATGAGCAGTTCTTC.

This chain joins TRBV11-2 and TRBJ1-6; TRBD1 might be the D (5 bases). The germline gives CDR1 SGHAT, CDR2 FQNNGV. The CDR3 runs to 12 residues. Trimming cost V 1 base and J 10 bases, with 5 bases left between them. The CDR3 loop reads CASSLGGSPLHF. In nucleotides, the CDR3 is TGTGCCAGCAGCTTAGGGGGCTCACCCCTCCACTTT.

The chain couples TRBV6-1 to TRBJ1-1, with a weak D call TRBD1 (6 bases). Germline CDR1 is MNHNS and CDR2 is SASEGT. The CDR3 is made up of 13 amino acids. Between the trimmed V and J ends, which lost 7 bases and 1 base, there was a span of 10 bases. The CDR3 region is CASKRGRNTEAFF. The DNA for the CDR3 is TGTGCCAGCAAAAGGGGGAGGAACACTGAAGCTTTCTTT.

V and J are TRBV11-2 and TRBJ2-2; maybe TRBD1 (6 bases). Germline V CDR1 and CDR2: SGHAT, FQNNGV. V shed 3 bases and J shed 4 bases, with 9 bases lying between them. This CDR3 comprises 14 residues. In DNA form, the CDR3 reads TGTGCCAGCAGCTTCCAGGGGAGCACCGGGGAGCTGTTTTTT. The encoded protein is CASSFQGSTGELFF.

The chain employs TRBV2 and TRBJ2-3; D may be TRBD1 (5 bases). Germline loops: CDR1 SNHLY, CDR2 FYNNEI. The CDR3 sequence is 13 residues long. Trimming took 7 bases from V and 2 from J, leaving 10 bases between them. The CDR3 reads CASNRGYTDTQYF. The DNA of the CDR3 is TGTGCCAGCAATAGGGGATACACAGATACGCAGTATTTT.

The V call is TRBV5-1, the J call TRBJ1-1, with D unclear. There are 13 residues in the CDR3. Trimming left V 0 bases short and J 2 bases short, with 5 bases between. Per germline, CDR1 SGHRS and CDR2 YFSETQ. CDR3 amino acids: CASSLASNTEAFF. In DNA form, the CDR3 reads TGCGCCAGCAGCTTGGCTAGTAACACTGAAGCTTTCTTT.

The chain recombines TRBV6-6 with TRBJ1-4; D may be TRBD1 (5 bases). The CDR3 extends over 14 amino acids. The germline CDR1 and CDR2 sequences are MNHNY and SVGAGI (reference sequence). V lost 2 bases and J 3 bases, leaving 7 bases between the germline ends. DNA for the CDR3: TGTGCCAGCAGTTACAGGGGTTCTAATGAAAAACTGTTTTTT. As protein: CASSYRGSNEKLFF.

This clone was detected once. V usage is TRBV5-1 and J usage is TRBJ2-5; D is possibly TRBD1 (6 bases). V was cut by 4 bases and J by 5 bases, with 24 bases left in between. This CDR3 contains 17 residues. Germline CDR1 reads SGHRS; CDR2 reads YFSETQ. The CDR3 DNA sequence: TGCGCCAGCAGCCCAATCTCACAGGGTGGTAATGGGGAGACCCAGTACTTC. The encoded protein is CASSPISQGGNGETQYF.

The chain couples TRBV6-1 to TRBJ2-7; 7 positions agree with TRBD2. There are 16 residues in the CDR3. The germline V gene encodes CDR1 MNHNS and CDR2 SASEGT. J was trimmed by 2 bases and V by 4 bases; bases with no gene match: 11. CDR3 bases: TGTGCCAGCAGTGCGCTAGCCGGGACTAACACCTACGAGCAGTACTTC. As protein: CASSALAGTNTYEQYF.

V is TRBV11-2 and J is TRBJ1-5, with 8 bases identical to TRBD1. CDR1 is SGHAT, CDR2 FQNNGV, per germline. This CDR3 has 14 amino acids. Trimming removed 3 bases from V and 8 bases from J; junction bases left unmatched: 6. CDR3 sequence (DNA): TGTGCCAGCAGCTTTGGTCAGGGGGCTGAGCCCCAGCATTTT. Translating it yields CASSFGQGAEPQHF.

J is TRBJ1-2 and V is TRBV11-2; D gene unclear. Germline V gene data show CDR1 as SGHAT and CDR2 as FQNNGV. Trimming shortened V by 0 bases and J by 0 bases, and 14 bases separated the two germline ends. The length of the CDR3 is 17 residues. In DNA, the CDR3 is TGTGCCAGCAGCTTAGACCGACTTGTTGGTGCTAACTATGGCTACACCTTC. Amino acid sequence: CASSLDRLVGANYGYTF.

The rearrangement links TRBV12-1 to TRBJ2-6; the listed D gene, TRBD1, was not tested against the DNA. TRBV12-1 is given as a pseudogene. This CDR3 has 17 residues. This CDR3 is CASSSSGHLSGANVLTF. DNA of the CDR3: TGTGCCAGCAGCTCCTCGGGACACCTCTCTGGGGCCAACGTCCTGACTTTC.

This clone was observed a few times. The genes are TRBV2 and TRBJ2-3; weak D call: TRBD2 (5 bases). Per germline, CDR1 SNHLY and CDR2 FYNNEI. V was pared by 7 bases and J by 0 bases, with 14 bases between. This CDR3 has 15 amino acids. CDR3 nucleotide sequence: TGTGCCAGCACCTATCGGGGTTCTAGCACAGATACGCAGTATTTT. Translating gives CASTYRGSSTDTQYF.

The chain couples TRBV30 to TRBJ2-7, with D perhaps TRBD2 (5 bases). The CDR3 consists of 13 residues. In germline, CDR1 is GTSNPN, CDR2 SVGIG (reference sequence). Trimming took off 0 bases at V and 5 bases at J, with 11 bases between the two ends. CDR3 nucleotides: TGTGCCTGGAGTGTACGGCTAGCACACGAGCAGTACTTC. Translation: CAWSVRLAHEQYF.

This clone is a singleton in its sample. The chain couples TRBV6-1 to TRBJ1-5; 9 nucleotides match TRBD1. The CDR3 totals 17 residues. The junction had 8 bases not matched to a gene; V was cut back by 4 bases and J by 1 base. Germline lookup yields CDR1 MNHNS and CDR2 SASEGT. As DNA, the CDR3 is TGTGCCAGCAGTGGTGGAATAGGGACAGGGAGCAATCAGCCCCAGCATTTT. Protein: CASSGGIGTGSNQPQHF.